The present entry profiles one T cell receptor beta chain with its context. Its antigen is not identified. V was clipped by 0 bases and J by 5 bases, with 16 bases between them. CDR1 is MRHNA, CDR2 SNTAGT, per germline. The CDR3 is made up of 17 amino acids. Time point defined: blood from clinic visit 5 months post-surgery; TSC patient then seizure free. Only cases whose brain tissue showed the highest T cell transcript signatures were sequenced. Only in-frame clones appear in the TCRdb table, and some are missing; sequencing was by immunoSEQ multiplex PCR. The sample yields 300,000 to 400,000 clones, over 90% seen once. The entry originates in a study of brain T cells in children with intractable seizures. General study results and limits: Patients' HCMV serostatus was unknown; virus specificity rests on CDR3 similarity alone. Absence of clones before surgery may stem from lower sequencing depth.

The sample consisted of peripheral blood, taken roughly 5 months after surgery. The chain joins TRBV6-4 to TRBJ1-4; possibly TRBD1 for D (5 bases). The TCR comes from a boy in the first two years of life with tuberous sclerosis and intractable seizures. The CDR3 protein is CASSDSWRSKGNEKLFF. CDR3 nucleotides: TGTGCCAGCAGTGACTCTTGGCGGAGCAAGGGGAATGAAAAACTGTTTTTT.